The TCR beta chain described here comes from a study of technical replicates of blood from a handful of donors. The germline CDR1 and CDR2 sequences are MNHNY and SVGAGI (reference sequence). V was shortened by 4 bases and J by 1 base, with 11 bases between the two germline ends. The CDR3 has 15 amino acids. Repertoires were generated with immunoSEQ multiplex PCR, while TCRdb's copy carries only in-frame clones and drops some. Of under 65,000 clones in the sample, roughly 95% were seen once. The sequenced sample consisted of T cells isolated from PBMCs. The gene calls are TRBV6-6 and TRBJ1-5, with D possibly TRBD1 on 6 matching bases. This TCR was recovered from a human donor in good health. The CDR3 DNA follows: TGTGCCAGCAGTTTTACAGGGTTAAGCAATCAGCCCCAGCATTTT. This encodes CASSFTGLSNQPQHF.